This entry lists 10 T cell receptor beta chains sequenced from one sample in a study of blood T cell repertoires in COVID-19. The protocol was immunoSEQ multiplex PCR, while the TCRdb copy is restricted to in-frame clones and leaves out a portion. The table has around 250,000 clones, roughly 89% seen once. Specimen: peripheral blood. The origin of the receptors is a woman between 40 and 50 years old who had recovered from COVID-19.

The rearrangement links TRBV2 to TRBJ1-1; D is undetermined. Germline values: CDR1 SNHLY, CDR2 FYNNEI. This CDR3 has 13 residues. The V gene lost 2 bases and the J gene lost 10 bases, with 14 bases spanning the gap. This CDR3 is CASSEYPGVGAFF. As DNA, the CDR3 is TGTGCCAGCAGTGAATATCCGGGAGTGGGAGCTTTCTTT.

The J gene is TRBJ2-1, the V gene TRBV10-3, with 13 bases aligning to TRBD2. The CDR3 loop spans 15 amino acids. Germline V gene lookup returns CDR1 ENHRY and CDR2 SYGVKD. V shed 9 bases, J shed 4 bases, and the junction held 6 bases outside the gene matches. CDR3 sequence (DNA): TGTGCCATTAGCGGGACTAGCGGGGATTACAATGAGCAGTTCTTC. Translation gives CAISGTSGDYNEQFF.

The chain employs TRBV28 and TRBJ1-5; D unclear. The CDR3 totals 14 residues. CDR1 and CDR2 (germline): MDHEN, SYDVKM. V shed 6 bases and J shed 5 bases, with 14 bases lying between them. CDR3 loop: CASSRLYGYQPQHF. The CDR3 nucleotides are TGTGCCAGCAGCCGACTTTACGGGTATCAGCCCCAGCATTTT.

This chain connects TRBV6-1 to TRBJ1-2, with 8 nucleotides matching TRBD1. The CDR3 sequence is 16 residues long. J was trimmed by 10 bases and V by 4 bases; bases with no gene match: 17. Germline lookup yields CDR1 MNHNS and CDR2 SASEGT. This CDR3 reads CASSGPKPGGGMYYTF. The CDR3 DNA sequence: TGTGCCAGCAGTGGGCCAAAGCCAGGGGGCGGGATGTACTACACCTTC.

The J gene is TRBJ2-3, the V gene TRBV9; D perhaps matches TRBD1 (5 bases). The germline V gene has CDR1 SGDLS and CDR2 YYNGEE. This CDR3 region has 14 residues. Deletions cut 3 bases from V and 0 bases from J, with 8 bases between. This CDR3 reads CASSADTSTDTQYF. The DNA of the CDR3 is TGTGCCAGCAGCGCGGACACTAGCACAGATACGCAGTATTTT.

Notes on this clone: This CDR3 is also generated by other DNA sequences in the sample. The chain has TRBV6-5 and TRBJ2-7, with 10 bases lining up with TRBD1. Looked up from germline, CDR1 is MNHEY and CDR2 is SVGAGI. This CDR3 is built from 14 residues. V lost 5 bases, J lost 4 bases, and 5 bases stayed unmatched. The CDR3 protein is CASSRGDRGYEQYF. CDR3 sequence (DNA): TGTGCCAGCAGTAGAGGGGACAGGGGTTACGAGCAGTACTTC.

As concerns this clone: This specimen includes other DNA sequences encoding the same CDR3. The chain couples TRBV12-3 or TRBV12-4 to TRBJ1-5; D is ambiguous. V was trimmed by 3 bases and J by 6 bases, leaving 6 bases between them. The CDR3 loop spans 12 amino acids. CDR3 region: CASSFGGQPQHF. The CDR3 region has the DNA TGTGCCAGCAGTTTCGGTGGTCAGCCCCAGCATTTT.

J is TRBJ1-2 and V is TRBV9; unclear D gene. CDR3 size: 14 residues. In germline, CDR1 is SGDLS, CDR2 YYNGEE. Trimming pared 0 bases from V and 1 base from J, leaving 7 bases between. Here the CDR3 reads CASSVAAGNYGYTF. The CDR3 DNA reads TGTGCCAGCAGCGTAGCTGCAGGTAACTATGGCTACACCTTC.

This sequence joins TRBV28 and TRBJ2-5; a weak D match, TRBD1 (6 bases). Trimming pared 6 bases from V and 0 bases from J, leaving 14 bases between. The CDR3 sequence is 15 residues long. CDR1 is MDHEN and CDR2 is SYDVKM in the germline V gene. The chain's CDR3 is CASSPFRDNQETQYF. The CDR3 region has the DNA TGTGCCAGCAGCCCTTTCCGGGACAACCAAGAGACCCAGTACTTC.

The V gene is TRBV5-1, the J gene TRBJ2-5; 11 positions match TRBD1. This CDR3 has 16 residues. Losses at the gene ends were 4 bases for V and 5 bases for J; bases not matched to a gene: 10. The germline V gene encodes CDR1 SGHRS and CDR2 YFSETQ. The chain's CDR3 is CASSLGQGAARETQYF. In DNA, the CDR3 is TGCGCCAGCAGCCTCGGACAGGGGGCTGCACGGGAGACCCAGTACTTC.